The following is a TCR beta chain sequence with its context. TCRdb's copy holds only in-frame clones and misses some; the assay was immunoSEQ multiplex PCR. The table includes about 67,000 clones, approximately 81% detected once. This sample was taken from a study of OX40 agonist ivuxolimab in advanced cancers. Trimming shortened V by 5 bases and J by 11 bases, and 18 bases separated the two germline ends. CDR1 is MNHEY and CDR2 is SMNVEV in the germline V gene (reference sequence). The length of the CDR3 is 13 residues. This clonotype originated in an adult with an advanced solid tumor such as melanoma, head and neck, liver or kidney cancer. The V gene is TRBV27, the J gene TRBJ1-1; D remains unclear. The source was CD4+ or CD8+ T cells sorted from blood, collected in a trial of the OX40 agonist ivuxolimab. The CDR3 is CASSPRARARAFF. CDR3 coding DNA: TGTGCCAGCAGTCCACGGGCCCGGGCGAGGGCTTTCTTT.